This passage covers 3 T cell receptor beta chains from one sample sequenced in a study of T cells after yellow fever vaccination. TCRdb analysed the 5' RACE reads with MiXCR anew, one entry per CDR3 protein. The data contain some 240,000 distinct CDR3 sequences, 3% to 4% of them singletons. Sequences were derived from CD4+ T cells sorted from PBMCs, sampled 10 days after the yellow fever booster vaccination. The receptors were gathered from a man younger than 35 who received the YFV17D yellow fever vaccine.

As concerns this clonotype: A much larger clone differs from this one at a single base, so this may be a read error. The chain joins TRBV12-5 to TRBJ2-5, with TRBD1 identical over 7 bases. The CDR3 totals 12 residues. Germline assignment: CDR1 LGHNT and CDR2 FRNRAP. CDR3 residues: CDRQGPEETQYF. As DNA, the CDR3 is TGTGATAGACAGGGCCCAGAAGAGACCCAGTACTTC.

This clonotype was seen repeatedly, ten times or more. This sequence joins TRBV5-4 and TRBJ2-2; D not certain. CDR1 SGHNT and CDR2 YYREEE come from the germline V gene (reference sequence). The CDR3 consists of 15 residues. The V end lost 7 bases, the J end lost 5 bases, and 18 bases lay between the germline ends. The CDR3 is CASGRFLGETGELFF. The CDR3 bases are TGTGCCAGCGGCCGATTTTTGGGTGAAACCGGGGAGCTGTTTTTT.

The chain combines TRBV5-1 with TRBJ1-4; 9 nucleotides line up with TRBD1. The germline V gene encodes CDR1 SGHRS and CDR2 YFSETQ. The CDR3 totals 16 residues. The J segment lost 5 bases and the V segment lost 5 bases, leaving 10 bases of the junction unmatched. The CDR3 region is CASRDRPGTGNEKLFF. CDR3 bases: TGCGCCAGCAGGGACAGGCCCGGGACAGGGAATGAAAAACTGTTTTTT.